This T cell receptor (beta chain) stems from a study of cytomegalovirus exposure and HLA in healthy donors. V was pared by 0 bases and J by 1 base, with 6 bases between. CDR1 is MNHNY, CDR2 SVGAGI, per germline (reference sequence). This CDR3 has 14 amino acids. Clones were sequenced by immunoSEQ multiplex PCR, and TCRdb holds only the in-frame ones, with some missing. The sample yields some 98,000 clones, about 90% seen once. Input material: PBMCs. This clonotype was obtained from a man aged 18 to 30 in good health and CMV-seropositive. V gene TRBV6-6 combines with J gene TRBJ2-5; possible D gene TRBD2, 6 bases. The CDR3: CASSYSGLQETQYF. CDR3 nucleotides: TGTGCCAGCAGTTACTCGGGACTCCAAGAGACCCAGTACTTC.